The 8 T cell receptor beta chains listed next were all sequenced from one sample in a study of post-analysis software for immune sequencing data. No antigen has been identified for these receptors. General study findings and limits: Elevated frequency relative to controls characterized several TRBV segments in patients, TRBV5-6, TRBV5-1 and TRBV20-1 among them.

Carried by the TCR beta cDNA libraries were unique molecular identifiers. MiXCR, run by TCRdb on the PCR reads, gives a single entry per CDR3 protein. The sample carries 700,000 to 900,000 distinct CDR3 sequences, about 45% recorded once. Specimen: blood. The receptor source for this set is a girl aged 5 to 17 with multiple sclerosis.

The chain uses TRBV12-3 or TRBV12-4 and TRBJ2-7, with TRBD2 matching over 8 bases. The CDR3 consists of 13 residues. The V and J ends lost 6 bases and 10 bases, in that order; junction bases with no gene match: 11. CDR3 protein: CASSLPGREDQYF. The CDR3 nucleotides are TGTGCCAGCAGCCTGCCAGGGCGGGAGGATCAGTACTTC.

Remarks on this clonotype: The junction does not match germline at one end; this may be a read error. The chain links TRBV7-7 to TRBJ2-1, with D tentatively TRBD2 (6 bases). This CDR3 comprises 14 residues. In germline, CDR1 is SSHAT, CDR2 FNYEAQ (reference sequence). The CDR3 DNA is TGTGCTAGCAGCTTAGGGCTAGAGGGAGGTGAGCAGTTCTTC. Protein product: CASSLGLEGGEQFF.

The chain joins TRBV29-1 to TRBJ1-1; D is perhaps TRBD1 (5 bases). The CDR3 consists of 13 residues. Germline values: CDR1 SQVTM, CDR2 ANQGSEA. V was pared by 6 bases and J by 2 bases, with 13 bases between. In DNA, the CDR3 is TGCAGCGTCCTCCCCAGGGTAAACACTGAAGCTTTCTTT. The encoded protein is CSVLPRVNTEAFF.

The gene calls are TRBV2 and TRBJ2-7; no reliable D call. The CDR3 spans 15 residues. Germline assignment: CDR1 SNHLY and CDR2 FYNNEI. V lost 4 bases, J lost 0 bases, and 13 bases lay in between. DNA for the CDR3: TGTGCCAGCAGTGCGGGCAGGCAAAGCTCCTACGAGCAGTACTTC. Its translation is CASSAGRQSSYEQYF.

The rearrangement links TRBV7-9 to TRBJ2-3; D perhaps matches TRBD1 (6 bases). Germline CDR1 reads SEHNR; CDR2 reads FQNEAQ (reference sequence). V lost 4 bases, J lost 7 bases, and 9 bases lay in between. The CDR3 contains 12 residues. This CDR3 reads CASSSGQHTQYF. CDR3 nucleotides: TGTGCCAGCAGCTCCGGACAGCATACGCAGTATTTT.

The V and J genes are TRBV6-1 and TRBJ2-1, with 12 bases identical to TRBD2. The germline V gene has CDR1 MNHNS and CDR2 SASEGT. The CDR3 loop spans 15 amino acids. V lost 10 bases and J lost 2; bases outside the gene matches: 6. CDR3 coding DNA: TGTGCCACCGTGACTAGCGGGAGTCCCTACAATGAGCAGTTCTTC. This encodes CATVTSGSPYNEQFF.

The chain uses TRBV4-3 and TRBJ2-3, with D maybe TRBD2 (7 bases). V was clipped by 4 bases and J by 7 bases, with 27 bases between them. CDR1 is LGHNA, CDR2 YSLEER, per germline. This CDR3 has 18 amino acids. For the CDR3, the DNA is TGCGCCAGCAGCCGCACCTCCGGGGGCACCGGGACTACCTATACGCAGTATTTT. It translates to CASSRTSGGTGTTYTQYF.

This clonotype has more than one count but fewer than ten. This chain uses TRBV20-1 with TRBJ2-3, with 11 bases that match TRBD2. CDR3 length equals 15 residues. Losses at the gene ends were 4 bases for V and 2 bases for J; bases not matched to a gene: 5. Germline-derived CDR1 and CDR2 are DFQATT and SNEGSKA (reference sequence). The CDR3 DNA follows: TGCAGTGCTACCTCACTAGCGGGAGTCACAGATACGCAGTATTTT. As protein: CSATSLAGVTDTQYF.